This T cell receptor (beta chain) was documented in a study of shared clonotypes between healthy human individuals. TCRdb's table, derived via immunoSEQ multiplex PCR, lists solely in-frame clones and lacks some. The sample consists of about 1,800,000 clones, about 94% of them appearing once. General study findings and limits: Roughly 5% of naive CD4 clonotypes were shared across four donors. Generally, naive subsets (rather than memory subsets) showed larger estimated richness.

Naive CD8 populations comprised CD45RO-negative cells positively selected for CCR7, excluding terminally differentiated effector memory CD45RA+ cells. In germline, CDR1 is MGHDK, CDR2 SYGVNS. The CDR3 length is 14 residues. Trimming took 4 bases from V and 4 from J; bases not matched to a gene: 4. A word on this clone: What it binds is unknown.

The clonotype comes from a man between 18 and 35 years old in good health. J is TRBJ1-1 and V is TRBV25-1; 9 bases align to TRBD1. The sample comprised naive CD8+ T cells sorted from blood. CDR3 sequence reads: CASSGGQGGTEAFF. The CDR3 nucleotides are TGTGCCAGCAGTGGGGGACAGGGAGGCACTGAAGCTTTCTTT. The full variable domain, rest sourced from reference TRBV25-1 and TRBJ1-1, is EADIYQTPRYLVIGTGKKITLECSQTMGHDKMYWYQQDPGMELHLIHYSYGVNSTEKGDLSSESTVSRIRTEHFPLTLESARPSHTSQYLCASSGGQGGTEAFFGQGTRLTVV.